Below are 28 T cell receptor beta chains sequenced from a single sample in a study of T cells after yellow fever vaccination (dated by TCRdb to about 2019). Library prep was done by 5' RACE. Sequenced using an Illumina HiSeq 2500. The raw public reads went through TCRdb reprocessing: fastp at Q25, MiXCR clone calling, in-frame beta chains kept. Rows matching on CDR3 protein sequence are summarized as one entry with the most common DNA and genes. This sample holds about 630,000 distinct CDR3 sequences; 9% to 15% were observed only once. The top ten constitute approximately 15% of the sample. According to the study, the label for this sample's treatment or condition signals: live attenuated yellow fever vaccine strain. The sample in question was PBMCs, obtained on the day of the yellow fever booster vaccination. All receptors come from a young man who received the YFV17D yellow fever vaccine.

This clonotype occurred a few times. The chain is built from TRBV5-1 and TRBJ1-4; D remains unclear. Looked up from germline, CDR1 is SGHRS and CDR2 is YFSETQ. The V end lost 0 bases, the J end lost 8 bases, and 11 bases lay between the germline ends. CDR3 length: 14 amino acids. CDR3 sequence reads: CASSLARVGEKLFF. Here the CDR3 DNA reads TGCGCCAGCAGCTTGGCGAGAGTGGGCGAAAAACTGTTTTTT. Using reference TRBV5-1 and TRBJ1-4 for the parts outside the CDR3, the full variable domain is KAGVTQTPRYLIKTRGQQVTLSCSPISGHRSVSWYQQTPGQGLQFLFEYFSETQRNKGNFPGRFSGRQFSNSRSEMNVSTLELGDSALYLCASSLARVGEKLFFGSGTQLSVL.

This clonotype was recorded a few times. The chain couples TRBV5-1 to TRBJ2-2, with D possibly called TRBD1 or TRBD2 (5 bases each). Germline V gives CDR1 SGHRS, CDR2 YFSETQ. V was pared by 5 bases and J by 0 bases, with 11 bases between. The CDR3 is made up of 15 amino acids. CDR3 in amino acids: CASRRDGANTGELFF. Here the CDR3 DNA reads TGCGCCAGCAGGAGGGACGGCGCGAACACCGGGGAGCTGTTTTTT.

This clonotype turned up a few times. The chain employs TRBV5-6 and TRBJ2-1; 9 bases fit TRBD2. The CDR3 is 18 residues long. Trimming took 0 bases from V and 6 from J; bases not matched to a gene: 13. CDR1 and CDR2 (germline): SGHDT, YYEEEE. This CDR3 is CASSLVLRWLAGFNEQFF. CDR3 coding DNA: TGTGCCAGCAGCTTGGTGCTTCGGTGGCTAGCGGGATTCAATGAGCAGTTCTTC. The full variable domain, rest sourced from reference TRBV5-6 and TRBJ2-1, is DAGVTQSPTHLIKTRGQQVTLRCSPKSGHDTVSWYQQALGQGPQFIFQYYEEEERQRGNFPDRFSGHQFPNYSSELNVNALLLGDSALYLCASSLVLRWLAGFNEQFFGPGTRLTVL.

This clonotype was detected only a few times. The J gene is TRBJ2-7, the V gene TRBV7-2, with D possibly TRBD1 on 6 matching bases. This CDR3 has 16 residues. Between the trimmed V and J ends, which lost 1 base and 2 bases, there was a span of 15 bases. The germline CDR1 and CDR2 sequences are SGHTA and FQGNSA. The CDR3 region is CASSLGQGSIAYEQYF. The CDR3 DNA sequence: TGTGCCAGCAGCTTAGGGCAGGGGAGTATTGCCTACGAGCAGTACTTC.

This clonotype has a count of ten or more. The chain's CDR3 is CASSLTGTAKETQYF. For the CDR3, the DNA is TGTGCCAGCAGTTTAACGGGGACAGCCAAAGAGACCCAGTACTTC. The chain uses TRBV28 and TRBJ2-5, with 7 bases identical to TRBD1. CDR3 length: 15 amino acids. V lost 2 bases to trimming and J lost 3 bases; unmatched junction nucleotides: 6. Per the germline V gene, CDR1 is MDHEN and CDR2 is SYDVKM.

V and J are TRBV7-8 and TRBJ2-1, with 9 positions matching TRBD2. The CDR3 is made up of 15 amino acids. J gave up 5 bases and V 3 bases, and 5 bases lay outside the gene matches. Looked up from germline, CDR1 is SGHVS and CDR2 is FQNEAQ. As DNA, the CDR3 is TGTGCCAGCAGCTTGGGGCTAGCGGGACACAATGAGCAGTTCTTC. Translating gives CASSLGLAGHNEQFF.

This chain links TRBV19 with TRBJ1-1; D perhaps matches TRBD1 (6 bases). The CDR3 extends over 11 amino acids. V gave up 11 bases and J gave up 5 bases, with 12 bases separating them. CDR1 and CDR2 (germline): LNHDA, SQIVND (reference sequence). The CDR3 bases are TGTGCCCAGGGGCGGGGGACTGAAGCTTTCTTT. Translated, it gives CAQGRGTEAFF.

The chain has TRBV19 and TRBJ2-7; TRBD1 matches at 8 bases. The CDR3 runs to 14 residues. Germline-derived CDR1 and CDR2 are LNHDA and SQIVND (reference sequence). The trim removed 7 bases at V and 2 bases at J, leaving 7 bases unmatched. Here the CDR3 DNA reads TGTGCCAGTACCGCCGGGACAGGAACCTACGAGCAGTACTTC. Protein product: CASTAGTGTYEQYF.

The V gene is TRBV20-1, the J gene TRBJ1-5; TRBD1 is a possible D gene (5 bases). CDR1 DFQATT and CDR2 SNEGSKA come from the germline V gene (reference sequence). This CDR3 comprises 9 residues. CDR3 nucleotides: TGCAGGGGGCAGCAGCCCCAGCATTTT. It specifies CRGQQPQHF.

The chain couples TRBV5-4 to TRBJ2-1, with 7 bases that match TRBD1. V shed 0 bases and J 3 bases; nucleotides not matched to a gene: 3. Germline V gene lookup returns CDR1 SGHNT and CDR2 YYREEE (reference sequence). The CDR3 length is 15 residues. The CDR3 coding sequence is TGTGCCAGCAGCTTGGCCGACAGGGTCTACAATGAGCAGTTCTTC. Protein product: CASSLADRVYNEQFF.

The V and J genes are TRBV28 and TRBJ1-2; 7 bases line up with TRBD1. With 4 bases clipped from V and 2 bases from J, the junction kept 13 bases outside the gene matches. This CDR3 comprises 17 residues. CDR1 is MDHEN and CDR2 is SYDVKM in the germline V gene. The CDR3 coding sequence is TGTGCCAGCAGTTACTCGGACAGGATGCAAGCAAACTATGGCTACACCTTC. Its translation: CASSYSDRMQANYGYTF.

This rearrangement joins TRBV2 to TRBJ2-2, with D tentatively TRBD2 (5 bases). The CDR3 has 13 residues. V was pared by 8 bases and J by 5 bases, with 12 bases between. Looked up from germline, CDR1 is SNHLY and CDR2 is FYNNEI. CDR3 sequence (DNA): TGTGCCAGCCTTGAGTCGGGAACCGGGGAGCTGTTTTTT. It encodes CASLESGTGELFF.

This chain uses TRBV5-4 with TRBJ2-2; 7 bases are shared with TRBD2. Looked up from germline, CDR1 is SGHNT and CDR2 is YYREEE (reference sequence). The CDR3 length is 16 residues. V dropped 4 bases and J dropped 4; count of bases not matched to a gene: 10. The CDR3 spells CASSHAPTSSTGELFF. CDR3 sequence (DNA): TGTGCCAGCAGCCACGCTCCGACTAGCTCCACCGGGGAGCTGTTTTTT.

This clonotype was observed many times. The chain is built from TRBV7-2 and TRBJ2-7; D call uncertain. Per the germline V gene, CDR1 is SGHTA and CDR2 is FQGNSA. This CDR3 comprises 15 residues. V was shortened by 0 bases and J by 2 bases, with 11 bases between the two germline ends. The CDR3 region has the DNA TGTGCCAGCAGCTTAGCGCAGGCCGGCACCTACGAGCAGTACTTC. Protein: CASSLAQAGTYEQYF.

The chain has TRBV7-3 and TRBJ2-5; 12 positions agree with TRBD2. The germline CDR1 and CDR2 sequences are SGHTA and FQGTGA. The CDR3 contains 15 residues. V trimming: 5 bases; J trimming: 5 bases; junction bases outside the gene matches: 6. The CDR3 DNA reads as TGTGCCAGCAGCCCTAGCGGGAGGGCCCGGGAGACCCAGTACTTC. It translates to CASSPSGRARETQYF. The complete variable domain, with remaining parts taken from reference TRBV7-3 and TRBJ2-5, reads GAGVSQTPSNKVTEKGKYVELRCDPISGHTALYWYRQSLGQGPEFLIYFQGTGAADDSGLPNDRFFAVRPEGSVSTLKIQRTERGDSAVYLCASSPSGRARETQYFGPGTRLLVL.

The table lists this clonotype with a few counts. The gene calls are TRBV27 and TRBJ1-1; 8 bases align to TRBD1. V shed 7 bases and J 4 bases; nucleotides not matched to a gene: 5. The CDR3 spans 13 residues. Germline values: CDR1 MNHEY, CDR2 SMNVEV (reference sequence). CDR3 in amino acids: CASKTGGPTEAFF. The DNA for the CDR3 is TGTGCCAGCAAAACAGGGGGACCCACTGAAGCTTTCTTT.

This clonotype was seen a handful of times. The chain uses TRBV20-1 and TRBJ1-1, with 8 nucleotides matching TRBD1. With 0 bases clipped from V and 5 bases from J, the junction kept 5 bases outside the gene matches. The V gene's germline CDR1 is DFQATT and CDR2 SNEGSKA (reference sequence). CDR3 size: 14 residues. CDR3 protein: CSARDRGRWTEAFF. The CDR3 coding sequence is TGCAGTGCTAGAGACAGGGGGCGGTGGACTGAAGCTTTCTTT.

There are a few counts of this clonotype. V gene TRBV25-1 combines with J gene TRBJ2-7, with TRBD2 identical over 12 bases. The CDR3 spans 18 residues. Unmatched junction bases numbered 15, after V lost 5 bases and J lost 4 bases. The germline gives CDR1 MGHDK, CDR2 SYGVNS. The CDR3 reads CASSSTDPTSGSYYEQYF. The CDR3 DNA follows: TGTGCCAGCAGTTCTACTGATCCGACTAGCGGGAGTTATTACGAGCAGTACTTC.

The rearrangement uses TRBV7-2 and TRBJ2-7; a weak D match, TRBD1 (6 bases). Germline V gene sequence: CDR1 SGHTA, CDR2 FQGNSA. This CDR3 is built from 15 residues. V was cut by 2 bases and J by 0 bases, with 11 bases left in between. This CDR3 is CASSLQGSSSYEQYF. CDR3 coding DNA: TGTGCCAGCAGCTTACAGGGGTCGAGCTCCTACGAGCAGTACTTC.

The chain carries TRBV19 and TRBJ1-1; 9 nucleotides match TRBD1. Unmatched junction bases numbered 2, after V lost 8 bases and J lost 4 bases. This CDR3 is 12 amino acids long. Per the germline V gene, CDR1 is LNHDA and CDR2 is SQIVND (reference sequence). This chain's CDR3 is CASGQGSTEAFF. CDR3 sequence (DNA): TGTGCCAGTGGACAGGGGTCCACTGAAGCTTTCTTT.

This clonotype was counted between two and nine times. The CDR3, as DNA: TGTGCCAGCAGCTTACTCCGGGACAGGGCTTCAGATACGCAGTATTTT. Protein: CASSLLRDRASDTQYF. V and J are TRBV7-9 and TRBJ2-3, with 9 bases aligning to TRBD1. J gave up 4 bases and V 2 bases, and 7 bases lay outside the gene matches. The CDR3 has 16 residues. From germline, CDR1 is SEHNR and CDR2 FQNEAQ (reference sequence).

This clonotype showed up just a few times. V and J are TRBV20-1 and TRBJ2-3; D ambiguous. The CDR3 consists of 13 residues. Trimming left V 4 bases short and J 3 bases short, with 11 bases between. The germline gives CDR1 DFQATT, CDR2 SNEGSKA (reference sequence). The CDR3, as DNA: TGCAGTGCTAAGAGGTCTAGTACAGATACGCAGTATTTT. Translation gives CSAKRSSTDTQYF.

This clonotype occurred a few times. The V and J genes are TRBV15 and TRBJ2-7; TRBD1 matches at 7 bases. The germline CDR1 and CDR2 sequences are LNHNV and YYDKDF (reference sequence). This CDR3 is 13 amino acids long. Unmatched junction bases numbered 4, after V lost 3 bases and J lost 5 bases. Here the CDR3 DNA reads TGTGCCACCAGCAGGACAGGGAACAACGAGCAGTACTTC. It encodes CATSRTGNNEQYF.

CDR3 coding DNA: TGTGCCACCAGTGACCCACGGACAGGGCAAGAGACCCAGTACTTC. Translating it yields CATSDPRTGQETQYF. V usage is TRBV24-1 and J usage is TRBJ2-5; 8 bases agree with TRBD1. CDR1 is KGHDR, CDR2 SFDVKD, per germline. V was clipped by 4 bases and J by 2 bases; unmatched bases: 5. The CDR3 contains 15 residues.

CDR3 loop: CASSFLGAGGANVLTF. The CDR3 nucleotides read TGTGCCAGCAGCTTTCTGGGGGCAGGAGGGGCCAACGTCCTGACTTTC. The chain is built from TRBV11-2 and TRBJ2-6, with D tentatively TRBD1 (6 bases). The ends were cut back, 3 bases at V and 4 bases at J, with 13 bases in the middle. The CDR3 is 16 residues long. Looked up from germline, CDR1 is SGHAT and CDR2 is FQNNGV.

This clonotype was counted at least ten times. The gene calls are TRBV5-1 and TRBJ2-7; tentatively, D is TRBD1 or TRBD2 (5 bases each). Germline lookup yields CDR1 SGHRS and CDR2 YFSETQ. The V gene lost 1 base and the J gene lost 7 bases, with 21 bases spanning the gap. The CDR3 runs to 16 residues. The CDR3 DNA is TGCGCCAGCAGCTTGTCTGGGACCGACCCTTGGGAGGAGCAGTACTTC. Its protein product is CASSLSGTDPWEEQYF.

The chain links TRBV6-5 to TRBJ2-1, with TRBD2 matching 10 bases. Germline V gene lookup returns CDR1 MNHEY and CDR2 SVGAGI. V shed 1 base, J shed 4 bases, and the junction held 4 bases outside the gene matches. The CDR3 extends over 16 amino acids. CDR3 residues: CASSYFWTSGYNEQFF. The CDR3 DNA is TGTGCCAGCAGTTACTTCTGGACTAGCGGTTACAATGAGCAGTTCTTC.

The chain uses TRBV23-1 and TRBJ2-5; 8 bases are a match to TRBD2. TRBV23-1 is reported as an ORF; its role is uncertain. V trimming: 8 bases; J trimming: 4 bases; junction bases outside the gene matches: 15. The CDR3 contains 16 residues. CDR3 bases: TGCGCCAGCGTCGGACGGGCAGCGGGAGAAGGAGAGACCCAGTACTTC. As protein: CASVGRAAGEGETQYF.